The entry that follows covers one T cell receptor (beta chain) sequence. The sample originates from a study of blood T cells in healthy people across ages. Together with a sample-barcoded 5' primer, a J-beta primer mix was included in a second PCR lasting about 7 to 12 cycles. TCRdb ran MiXCR on the 5' RACE reads and lists one entry per CDR3 protein. Here the sample spans more than 650,000 distinct CDR3 sequences, under 30% being singletons. In each sample, at least 6 million PBMCs were isolated. The same sample was also studied in work on T cells of mothers and their children. That study reports: Mothers gave over 9.5 million TCR beta CDR3 reads each, and children roughly 3.3 million each. Slightly higher but non-significant overlap marked related mother-child pairs versus unrelated pairs.

This receptor was obtained from a boy aged 5-17 years in good health. The sample comprised blood.

Written as DNA, the CDR3 is TGCAGTGCCCTCCGTAACAGGGCGCAACAAGAGACCCAGTACTTC. Its protein product is CSALRNRAQQETQYF. This chain connects TRBV20-1 to TRBJ2-5; D might be TRBD1 (6 bases). CDR3 length: 15 residues. Germline V gene lookup returns CDR1 DFQATT and CDR2 SNEGSKA (reference sequence). V gave up 6 bases and J gave up 2 bases, with 19 bases separating them.